This TCR beta chain was sequenced for a study of cytomegalovirus exposure and HLA in healthy donors. Germline assignment: CDR1 SGHTA and CDR2 FQGTGA. The CDR3 totals 14 residues. About this clone: Its antigen is currently unknown.

The PCR had 60 Vbeta and 13 Jbeta primers. Measured with immunoSEQ multiplex PCR; TCRdb has only the in-frame clones, and not every one. In all, the sample yields 70,000 to 80,000 clones. Study results and limitations: Many donors shared some public TCRs, even though most TCR sequences were rare. Several of the most significant clusters appeared linked to common viral pathogens, based on a later analysis. Excluded were some V segments that proved indistinguishable, including TRBV6-2 and TRBV6-3.

Although they were nominally healthy when sampled, donors likely had unrecorded immune exposures. The TCR was taken from a man between 40 and 49 years old in good health and CMV-seronegative. The chain couples TRBV7-3 to TRBJ2-7, with a possible D match to TRBD2 (5 bases). Sequenced: PBMCs. For the CDR3, the DNA is TGTGTATCCTCGGGGATCAGCATGCTCTACGAGCAGTACTTC. Residues: CVSSGISMLYEQYF.